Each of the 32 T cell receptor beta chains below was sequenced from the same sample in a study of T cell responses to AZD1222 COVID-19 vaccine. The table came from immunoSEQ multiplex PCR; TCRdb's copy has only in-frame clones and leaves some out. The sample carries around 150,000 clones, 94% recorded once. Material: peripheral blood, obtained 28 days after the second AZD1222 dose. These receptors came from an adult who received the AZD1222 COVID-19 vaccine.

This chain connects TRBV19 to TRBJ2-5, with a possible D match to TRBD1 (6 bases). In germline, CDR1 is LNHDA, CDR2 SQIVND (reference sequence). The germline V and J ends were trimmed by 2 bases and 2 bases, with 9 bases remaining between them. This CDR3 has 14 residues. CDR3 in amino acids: CASSIQGYQETQYF. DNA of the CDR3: TGTGCCAGTAGTATACAGGGGTATCAAGAGACCCAGTACTTC.

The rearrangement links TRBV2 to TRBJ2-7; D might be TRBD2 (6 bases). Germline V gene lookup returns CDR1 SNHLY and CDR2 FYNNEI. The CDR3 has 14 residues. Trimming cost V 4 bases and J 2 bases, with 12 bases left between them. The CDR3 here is CASSAGDLTYEQYF. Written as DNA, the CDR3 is TGTGCCAGCAGTGCGGGGGACCTAACCTACGAGCAGTACTTC.

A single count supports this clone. The CDR3 region is CASSLPGSDNEQFF. The CDR3 coding sequence is TGTGCCAGCAGCTTGCCGGGGTCGGACAATGAGCAGTTCTTC. This chain connects TRBV5-4 to TRBJ2-1; a weak D match, TRBD2 (5 bases). The V gene lost 1 base and the J gene lost 5 bases, with 10 bases spanning the gap. The CDR3 consists of 14 residues. The germline V gene encodes CDR1 SGHNT and CDR2 YYREEE (reference sequence).

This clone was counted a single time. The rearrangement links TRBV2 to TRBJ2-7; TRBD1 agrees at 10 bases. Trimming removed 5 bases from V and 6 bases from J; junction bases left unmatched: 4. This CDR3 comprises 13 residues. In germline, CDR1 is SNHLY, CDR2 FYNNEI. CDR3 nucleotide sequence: TGTGCCAGCAGTTCCGGGACAGGGGTCGAGCAGTACTTC. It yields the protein CASSSGTGVEQYF.

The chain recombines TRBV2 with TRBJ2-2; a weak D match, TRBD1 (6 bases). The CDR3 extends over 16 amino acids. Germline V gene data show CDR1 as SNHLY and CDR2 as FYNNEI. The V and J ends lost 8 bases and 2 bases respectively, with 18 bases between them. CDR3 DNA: TGTGCCAGCCGAGAGCGGACAGCCGTTAACACCGGGGAGCTGTTTTTT. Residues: CASRERTAVNTGELFF.

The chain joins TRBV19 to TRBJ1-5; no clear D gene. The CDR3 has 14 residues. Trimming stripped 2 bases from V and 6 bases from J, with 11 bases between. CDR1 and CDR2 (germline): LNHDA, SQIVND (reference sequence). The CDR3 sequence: CASSIQGSGQPQHF. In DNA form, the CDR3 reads TGTGCCAGTAGTATACAAGGGTCGGGTCAGCCCCAGCATTTT. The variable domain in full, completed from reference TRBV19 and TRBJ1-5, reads DGGITQSPKYLFRKEGQNVTLSCEQNLNHDAMYWYRQDPGQGLRLIYYSQIVNDFQKGDIAEGYSVSREKKESFPLTVTSAQKNPTAFYLCASSIQGSGQPQHFGDGTRLSIL.

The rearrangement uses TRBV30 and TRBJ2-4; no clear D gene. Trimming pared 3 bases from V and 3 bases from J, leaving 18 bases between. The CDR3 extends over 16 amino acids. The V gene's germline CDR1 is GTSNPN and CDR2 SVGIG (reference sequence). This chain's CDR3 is CAWSPWTDLGKNIQYF. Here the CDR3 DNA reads TGTGCCTGGAGCCCCTGGACCGACCTGGGCAAAAACATTCAGTACTTC.

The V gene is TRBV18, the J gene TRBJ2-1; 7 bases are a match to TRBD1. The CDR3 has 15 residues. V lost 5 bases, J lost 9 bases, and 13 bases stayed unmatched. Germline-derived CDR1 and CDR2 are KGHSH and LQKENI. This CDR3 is CASSEPGQTFSEQFF. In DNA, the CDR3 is TGTGCCAGCTCAGAACCGGGACAGACCTTTAGTGAGCAGTTCTTC.

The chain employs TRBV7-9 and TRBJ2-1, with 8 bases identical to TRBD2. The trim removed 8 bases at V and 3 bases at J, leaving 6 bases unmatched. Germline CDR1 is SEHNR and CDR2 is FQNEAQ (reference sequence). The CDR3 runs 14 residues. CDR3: CASSSGSYYNEQFF. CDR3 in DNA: TGTGCCAGCTCCAGCGGGAGTTACTACAATGAGCAGTTCTTC.

This CDR3 reads CASSITGQGASGGYTF. For the CDR3, the DNA is TGTGCCAGTAGTATAACCGGACAGGGGGCATCGGGTGGCTACACCTTC. The V gene is TRBV19, the J gene TRBJ1-2, with TRBD1 identical over 11 bases. The V and J ends lost 2 bases and 7 bases, in that order; junction bases with no gene match: 9. The CDR3 is 16 amino acids. Germline V gene sequence: CDR1 LNHDA, CDR2 SQIVND (reference sequence).

Here the CDR3 reads CASSLASGGEQYF. As DNA, the CDR3 is TGTGCCAGCAGTTTAGCGTCAGGGGGGGAGCAGTACTTC. The chain couples TRBV27 to TRBJ2-7; D might be TRBD1 (7 bases). The V and J ends lost 2 bases and 7 bases respectively, with 12 bases between them. Per germline, CDR1 MNHEY and CDR2 SMNVEV (reference sequence). This CDR3 is 13 amino acids long.

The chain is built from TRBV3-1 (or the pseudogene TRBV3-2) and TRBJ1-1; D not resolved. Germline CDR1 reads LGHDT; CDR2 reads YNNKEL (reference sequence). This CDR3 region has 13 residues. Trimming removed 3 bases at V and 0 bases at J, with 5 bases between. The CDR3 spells CASSQGLNTEAFF. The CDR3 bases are TGTGCCAGCAGCCAGGGATTGAACACTGAAGCTTTCTTT.

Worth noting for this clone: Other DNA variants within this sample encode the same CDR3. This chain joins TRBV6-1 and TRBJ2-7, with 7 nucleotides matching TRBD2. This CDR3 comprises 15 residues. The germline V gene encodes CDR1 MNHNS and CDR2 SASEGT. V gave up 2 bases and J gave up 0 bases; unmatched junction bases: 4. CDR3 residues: CASSERGGSSYEQYF. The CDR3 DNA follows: TGTGCCAGCAGTGAAAGGGGCGGGAGCTCCTACGAGCAGTACTTC.

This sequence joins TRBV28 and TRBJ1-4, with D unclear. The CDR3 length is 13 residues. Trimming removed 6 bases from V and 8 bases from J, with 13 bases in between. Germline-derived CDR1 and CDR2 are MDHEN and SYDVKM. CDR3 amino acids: CASRPNLVEKLFF. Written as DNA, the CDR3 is TGTGCCAGCAGGCCAAATTTGGTCGAAAAACTGTTTTTT.

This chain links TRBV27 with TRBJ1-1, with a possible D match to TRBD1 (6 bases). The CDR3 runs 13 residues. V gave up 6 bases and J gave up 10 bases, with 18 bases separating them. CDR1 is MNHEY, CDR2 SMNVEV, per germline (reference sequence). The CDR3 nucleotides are TGTGCCAGCAGAGATACAGGGAGGGGCGCAGCTTTCTTT. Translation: CASRDTGRGAAFF.

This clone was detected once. The CDR3 here is CASSLEIGDEQFF. CDR3 in DNA: TGTGCCAGCAGCTTAGAGATTGGGGATGAGCAGTTCTTC. The rearrangement uses TRBV7-2 and TRBJ2-1; D is ambiguous. CDR1 and CDR2 (germline): SGHTA, FQGNSA. This CDR3 has 13 residues. Trimming took off 1 base at V and 8 bases at J, with 9 bases between the two ends. Full variable domain (remainder filled in from reference TRBV7-2 and TRBJ2-1): GAGVSQSPSNKVTEKGKDVELRCDPISGHTALYWYRQSLGQGLEFLIYFQGNSAPDKSGLPSDRFSAERTGGSVSTLTIQRTQQEDSAVYLCASSLEIGDEQFFGPGTRLTVL.

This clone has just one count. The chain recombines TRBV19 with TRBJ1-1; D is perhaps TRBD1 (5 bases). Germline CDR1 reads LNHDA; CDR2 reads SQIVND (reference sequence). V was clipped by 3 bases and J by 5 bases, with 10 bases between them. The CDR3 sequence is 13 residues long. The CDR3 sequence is CASSIMGGTEAFF. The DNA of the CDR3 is TGTGCCAGTAGTATTATGGGGGGTACTGAAGCTTTCTTT.

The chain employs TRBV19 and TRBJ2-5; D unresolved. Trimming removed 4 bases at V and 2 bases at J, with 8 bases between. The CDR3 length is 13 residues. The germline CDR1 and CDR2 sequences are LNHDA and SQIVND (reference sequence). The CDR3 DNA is TGTGCCAGTAGTAGGGCGGATCAAGAGACCCAGTACTTC. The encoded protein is CASSRADQETQYF.

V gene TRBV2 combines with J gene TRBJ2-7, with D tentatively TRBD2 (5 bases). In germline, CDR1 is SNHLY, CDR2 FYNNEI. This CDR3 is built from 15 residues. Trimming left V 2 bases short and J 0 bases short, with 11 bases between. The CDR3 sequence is CASSESGSSSYEQYF. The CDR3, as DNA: TGTGCCAGCAGTGAAAGTGGGAGCTCCTCCTACGAGCAGTACTTC. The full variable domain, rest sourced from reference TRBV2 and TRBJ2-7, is EPEVTQTPSHQVTQMGQEVILRCVPISNHLYFYWYRQILGQKVEFLVSFYNNEISEKSEIFDDQFSVERPDGSNFTLKIRSTKLEDSAMYFCASSESGSSSYEQYFGPGTRLTVT.

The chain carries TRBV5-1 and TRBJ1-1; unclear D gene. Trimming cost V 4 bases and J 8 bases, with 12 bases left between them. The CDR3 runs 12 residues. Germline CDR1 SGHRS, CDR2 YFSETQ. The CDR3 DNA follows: TGCGCCAGCAGCCAAGTGGGGAGGGAAGCTTTCTTT. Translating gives CASSQVGREAFF.

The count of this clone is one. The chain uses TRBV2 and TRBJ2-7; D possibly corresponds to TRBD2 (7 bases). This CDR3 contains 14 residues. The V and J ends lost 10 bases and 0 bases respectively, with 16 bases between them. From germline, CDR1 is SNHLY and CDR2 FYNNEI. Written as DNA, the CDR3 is TGTGCCACAACTAGGGGGAGGGGCTCCTACGAGCAGTACTTC. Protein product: CATTRGRGSYEQYF.

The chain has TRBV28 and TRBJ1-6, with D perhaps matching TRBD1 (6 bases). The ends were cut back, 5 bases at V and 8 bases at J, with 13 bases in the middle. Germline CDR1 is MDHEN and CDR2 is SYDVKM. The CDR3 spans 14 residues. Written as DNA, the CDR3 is TGTGCCAGCAGTGACGTAGGGGGAGATTCACCCCTCCACTTT. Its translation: CASSDVGGDSPLHF.

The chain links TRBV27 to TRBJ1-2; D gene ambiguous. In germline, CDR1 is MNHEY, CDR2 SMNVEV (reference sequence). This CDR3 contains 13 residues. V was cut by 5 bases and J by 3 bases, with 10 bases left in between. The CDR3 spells CASSGGSYYGYTF. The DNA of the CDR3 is TGTGCCAGCAGTGGAGGGAGCTACTATGGCTACACCTTC.

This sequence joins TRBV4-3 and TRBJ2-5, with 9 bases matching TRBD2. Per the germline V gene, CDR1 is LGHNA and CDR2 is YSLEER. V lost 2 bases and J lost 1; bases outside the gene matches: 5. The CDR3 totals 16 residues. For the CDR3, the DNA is TGCGCCAGCAGCCAATTGCGGACTAGCGCCCAAGAGACCCAGTACTTC. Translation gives CASSQLRTSAQETQYF.

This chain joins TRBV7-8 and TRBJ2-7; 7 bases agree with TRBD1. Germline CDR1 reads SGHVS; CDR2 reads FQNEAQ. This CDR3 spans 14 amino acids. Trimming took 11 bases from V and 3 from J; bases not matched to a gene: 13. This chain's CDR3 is CASHSGTVFYEQYF. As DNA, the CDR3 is TGTGCCTCACATTCCGGGACAGTTTTCTACGAGCAGTACTTC.

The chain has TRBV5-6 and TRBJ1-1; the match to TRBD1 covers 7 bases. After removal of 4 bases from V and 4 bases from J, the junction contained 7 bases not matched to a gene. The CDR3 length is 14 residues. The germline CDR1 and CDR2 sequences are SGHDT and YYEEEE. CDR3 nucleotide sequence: TGTGCCAGCAGCCCGCAGGGGGGGGTCACTGAAGCTTTCTTT. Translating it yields CASSPQGGVTEAFF. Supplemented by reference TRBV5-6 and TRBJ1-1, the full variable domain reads DAGVTQSPTHLIKTRGQQVTLRCSPKSGHDTVSWYQQALGQGPQFIFQYYEEEERQRGNFPDRFSGHQFPNYSSELNVNALLLGDSALYLCASSPQGGVTEAFFGQGTRLTVV.

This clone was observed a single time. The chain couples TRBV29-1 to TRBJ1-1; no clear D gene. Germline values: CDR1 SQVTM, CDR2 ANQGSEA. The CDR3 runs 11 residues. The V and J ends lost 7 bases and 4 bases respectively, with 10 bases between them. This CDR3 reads CSAGRGTEAFF. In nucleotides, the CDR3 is TGCAGCGCCGGCCGGGGCACTGAAGCTTTCTTT.

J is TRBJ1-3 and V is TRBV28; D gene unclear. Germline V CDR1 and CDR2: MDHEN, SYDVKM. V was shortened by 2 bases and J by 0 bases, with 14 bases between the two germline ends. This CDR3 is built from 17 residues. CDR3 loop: CASSLEWRASSGNTIYF. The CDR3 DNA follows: TGTGCCAGCAGTTTAGAGTGGCGGGCCAGCTCTGGAAACACCATATATTTT.

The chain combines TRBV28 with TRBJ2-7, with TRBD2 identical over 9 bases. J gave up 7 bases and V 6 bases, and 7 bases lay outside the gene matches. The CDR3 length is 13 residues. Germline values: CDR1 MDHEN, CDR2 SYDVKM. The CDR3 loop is CASSTLAGREQYF. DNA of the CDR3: TGTGCCAGCAGCACACTAGCGGGCCGTGAGCAGTACTTC.

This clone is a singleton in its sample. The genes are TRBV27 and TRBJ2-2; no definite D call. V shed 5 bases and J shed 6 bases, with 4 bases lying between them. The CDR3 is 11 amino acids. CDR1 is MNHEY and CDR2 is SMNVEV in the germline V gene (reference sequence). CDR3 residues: CASSDAGELFF. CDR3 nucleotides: TGTGCCAGCAGTGACGCCGGGGAGCTGTTTTTT.

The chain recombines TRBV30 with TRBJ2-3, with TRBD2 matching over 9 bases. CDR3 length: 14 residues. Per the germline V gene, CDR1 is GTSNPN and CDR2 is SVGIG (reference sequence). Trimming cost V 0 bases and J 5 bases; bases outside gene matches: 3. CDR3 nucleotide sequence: TGTGCCTGGAGTGTACTTAGCGGGAGAGATACGCAGTATTTT. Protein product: CAWSVLSGRDTQYF.

CDR3 nucleotides: TGTGCCAGCAATCCCGGACAGGCCCCGTACTTC. Residues: CASNPGQAPYF. The chain recombines TRBV6-5 with TRBJ2-7, with TRBD1 matching 7 bases. The germline V gene has CDR1 MNHEY and CDR2 SVGAGI. Unmatched junction bases numbered 9, after V lost 7 bases and J lost 12 bases. The CDR3 is 11 amino acids.